These T cell receptor beta chains were read from a single sample in a study of T-cell reconstitution after alpha-beta-depleted transplantation in children. TCRdb reanalysed the PCR reads using MiXCR and keeps one entry per CDR3 protein. This sample has fewer than 550,000 distinct CDR3 sequences, with about an eighth found just once. The material sequenced was PBMCs, mostly from graft donor cells, taken 180 days after TCRalphabeta/CD19-depleted stem cell transplant. All receptors derive from a female patient between 2 and 15 years old who had a stem cell transplant for aplastic anemia, so the T cells may come from the graft donor. Both conserved end residues are part of each CDR3. The D gene is left open where the match is weak. Clone size is stated in some rows and not others, as once, few, many or a class when expanded.

size	V	J	D	CDR3	DNA
NA	TRBV3-1	TRBJ2-5	TRBD2	CASSQDRSSGTLGTQYF	TGTGCCAGCAGCCAAGATCGATCTAGCGGGACGTTGGGGACCCAGTACTTC
NA	TRBV20-1	TRBJ2-5	TRBD1	CSASEPGQGRETQYF	TGCAGTGCGTCCGAGCCGGGACAGGGCAGAGAGACCCAGTACTTC
few	TRBV5-6	TRBJ2-4	TRBD1	CASSRRDSNIQYF	TGTGCCAGCAGCCGCCGGGACAGCAACATTCAGTACTTC
many	TRBV5-8	TRBJ2-1	TRBD2	CASSSGLAGISYNEQFF	TGTGCCAGCAGCTCCGGACTAGCGGGAATCTCCTACAATGAGCAGTTCTTC
few	TRBV29-1	TRBJ2-5	NA	CSVDSLGQETQYF	TGCAGCGTTGATTCGCTCGGGCAAGAGACCCAGTACTTC
NA	TRBV5-1	TRBJ2-3	TRBD1	CASSLVIGQGATDTQYF	TGCGCCAGCAGCTTGGTAATAGGACAGGGGGCCACAGATACGCAGTATTTT
NA	TRBV29-1	TRBJ2-7	TRBD1	CSVPGQGHYEQYF	TGCAGCGTTCCGGGACAGGGGCACTACGAGCAGTACTTC
NA	TRBV20-1	TRBJ2-6	NA	CSAPLGTGANVLTF	TGCAGTGCTCCCCTGGGCACTGGGGCCAACGTCCTGACTTTC
NA	TRBV14	TRBJ2-1	NA	CASSHRLADLRWQFF	TGTGCCAGCAGCCATAGATTGGCAGATCTTAGGTGGCAGTTCTTC
many	TRBV4-3	TRBJ2-3	NA	CASSQPGAGDTQYF	TGCGCCAGCAGCCAACCGGGAGCAGGGGATACGCAGTATTTT
many	TRBV28	TRBJ2-1	TRBD2	CASSSGRNNEQFF	TGTGCCAGCAGTAGCGGGAGGAACAATGAGCAGTTCTTC
many	TRBV14	TRBJ2-1	NA	CASSRATYNEQFF	TGTGCCAGCAGCCGAGCGACCTACAATGAGCAGTTCTTC
NA	TRBV5-6	TRBJ2-2	NA	CASSVWLPAGELFF	TGTGCCAGCAGCGTATGGCTTCCCGCCGGGGAGCTGTTTTTT
many	TRBV20-1	TRBJ2-7	TRBD1	CSASGTAPYEQYF	TGCAGTGCTTCCGGGACAGCCCCCTACGAGCAGTACTTC
few	TRBV27	TRBJ2-2	NA	CASSLWGVSGELFF	TGTGCCAGCAGTTTATGGGGGGTCTCCGGGGAGCTGTTTTTT
few	TRBV12-5	TRBJ2-5	NA	CANPWDLEKIPQETQYF	TGTGCTAACCCTTGGGACCTTGAGAAAATCCCCCAAGAGACCCAGTACTTC
NA	TRBV20-1	TRBJ2-5	TRBD1	CCGRPGQGSQETQYF	TGCTGTGGGCGCCCGGGACAGGGGAGCCAAGAGACCCAGTACTTC
few	TRBV7-2	TRBJ2-7	TRBD1	CASSWDRGAEQYF	TGTGCCAGCAGCTGGGACAGGGGGGCCGAGCAGTACTTC
few	TRBV12-3/TRBV12-4	TRBJ2-1	NA	CASSLMFAGFYNEQFF	TGTGCCAGCAGTTTAATGTTCGCGGGATTCTACAATGAGCAGTTCTTC
NA	TRBV5-1	TRBJ1-2	NA	CASSLNLAHGYTF	TGCGCCAGCAGCTTGAATCTGGCACATGGCTACACCTTC
many	TRBV11-2	TRBJ2-7	TRBD2	CASSLPWRGDYEQYF	TGTGCCAGCAGCTTACCCTGGCGGGGGGACTACGAGCAGTACTTC
NA	TRBV20-1	TRBJ2-1	NA	CSAVRRRGKDEQFF	TGCAGTGCTGTTAGACGGCGGGGCAAGGATGAGCAGTTCTTC
many	TRBV29-1	TRBJ1-1	NA	CSVGMLGQNTEAFF	TGCAGCGTTGGGATGTTAGGGCAGAACACTGAAGCTTTCTTT
NA	TRBV7-9	TRBJ2-5	NA	CASSESATGWETQYF	TGTGCCAGCAGCGAGAGCGCGACGGGATGGGAGACCCAGTACTTC
many	TRBV28	TRBJ1-1	NA	CASSFPQNTEAFF	TGTGCCAGCAGTTTTCCCCAGAACACTGAAGCTTTCTTT
few	TRBV14	TRBJ2-5	TRBD1	CASSRGTGVQETQYF	TGTGCCAGCAGCCGTGGGACAGGGGTACAAGAGACCCAGTACTTC
NA	TRBV9	TRBJ1-3	NA	CASSVASSGNTIYF	TGTGCCAGCAGCGTAGCTAGCTCTGGAAACACCATATATTTT
few	TRBV29-1	TRBJ1-1	TRBD1	CSVIKQGAPSEAFF	TGCAGCGTTATAAAACAGGGGGCCCCCTCTGAAGCTTTCTTT
NA	TRBV7-9	TRBJ2-7	NA	CASSRIAALYEQYF	TGTGCCAGCAGCCGCATAGCGGCGCTCTACGAGCAGTACTTC
NA	TRBV10-1	TRBJ2-3	NA	CASSEARVADTQYF	TGCGCCAGCAGTGAGGCCAGGGTCGCAGATACGCAGTATTTT
many	TRBV6-5	TRBJ1-5	NA	CASSYPSGSNQPQHF	TGTGCCAGCAGTTACCCATCAGGTAGCAATCAGCCCCAGCATTTT
many	TRBV7-2	TRBJ1-1	NA	CASSFSGGGTNTEAFF	TGTGCCAGCAGCTTCTCCGGGGGAGGGACGAACACTGAAGCTTTCTTT
few	TRBV5-1	TRBJ1-1	NA	CASSFPDREAFF	TGCGCCAGCAGTTTTCCCGACCGGGAAGCTTTCTTT
NA	TRBV13	TRBJ1-5	TRBD1	CASSFGGQGNNQPQHF	TGTGCCAGCAGCTTTGGGGGACAGGGCAACAATCAGCCCCAGCATTTT
NA	TRBV14	TRBJ1-4	NA	CASSQGSKLFF	TGTGCCAGCAGCCAGGGCAGCAAACTGTTTTTT
few	TRBV30	TRBJ2-3	NA	CAWSSRGGGAVGGF	TGTGCCTGGAGTTCCCGAGGGGGTGGGGCCGTAGGGGGATTT
NA	TRBV4-1	TRBJ1-1	NA	CASSQEPNTEAFF	TGCGCCAGCAGCCAAGAACCGAACACTGAAGCTTTCTTT
few	TRBV20-1	TRBJ1-2	TRBD1	CSAFGQGTDGYTF	TGCAGTGCTTTCGGACAGGGAACGGATGGCTACACCTTC
few	TRBV13	TRBJ1-4	NA	CASSSWTDEKLFF	TGTGCCAGCAGCTCTTGGACGGACGAAAAACTGTTTTTT
few	TRBV5-1	TRBJ1-4	TRBD1	CASSPRQGGGEKLFF	TGCGCCAGCAGCCCCCGTCAGGGGGGTGGTGAAAAACTGTTTTTT
few	TRBV4-3	TRBJ2-4	TRBD2	CASSQERLRRKNGGAQYF	TGCGCCAGCAGCCAAGAGAGGCTGCGACGAAAAAACGGGGGGGCTCAGTACTTC
few	TRBV20-1	TRBJ2-1	TRBD1	CSEEDRVHNEQFF	TGCAGTGAGGAGGACAGGGTCCACAATGAGCAGTTCTTC
NA	TRBV7-2	TRBJ1-2	TRBD1	CASKGTGFGYTF	TGTGCCAGCAAGGGGACAGGGTTTGGCTACACCTTC
few	TRBV28	TRBJ2-3	NA	CASKDSLTDTQYF	TGTGCCAGCAAGGACAGTCTCACAGATACGCAGTATTTT
NA	TRBV12-3/TRBV12-4	TRBJ2-5	NA	CASSINGAETQYF	TGTGCCAGCAGCATAAATGGGGCAGAGACCCAGTACTTC
few	TRBV24-1	TRBJ2-5	TRBD2	CATSDPSGNQETQYF	TGTGCCACCAGTGATCCTAGCGGGAATCAAGAGACCCAGTACTTC
NA	TRBV15	TRBJ2-3	TRBD2	CATSRAGLAGPDTQYF	TGTGCCACCAGCAGAGCGGGACTAGCGGGCCCAGATACGCAGTATTTT
few	TRBV12-3/TRBV12-4	TRBJ1-3	NA	CASSSNKQSSGNTIYF	TGTGCCAGCAGTTCGAACAAACAAAGCTCTGGAAACACCATATATTTT
many	TRBV18	TRBJ1-1	NA	CASSPPNGGGKNTEAFF	TGTGCCAGCTCACCTCCTAATGGGGGGGGCAAGAACACTGAAGCTTTCTTT
NA	TRBV27	TRBJ2-2	NA	CASSPYLVAGELFF	TGTGCCAGCAGTCCTTATCTCGTTGCCGGGGAGCTGTTTTTT
NA	TRBV4-2	TRBJ1-6	NA	CASSQESVSVGNSPLHF	TGTGCCAGCAGCCAAGAGAGCGTCTCGGTGGGGAATTCACCCCTCCACTTT
few	TRBV27	TRBJ2-1	NA	CASSPTGANEQFF	TGTGCCAGCAGTCCCACTGGAGCCAATGAGCAGTTCTTC
NA	TRBV10-1	TRBJ2-1	TRBD2	CASSGGFRASGYNEQFF	TGCGCCAGCAGTGGGGGCTTTAGGGCTAGCGGATACAATGAGCAGTTCTTC